The rows below give T cell receptor beta chains drawn from one sample of a study of cytomegalovirus exposure and HLA in healthy donors. Data came from immunoSEQ multiplex PCR; TCRdb stores just in-frame clones and leaves some out. The sample has 100,000 to 150,000 clones, over 75% seen once. The sequencing input was PBMCs. These receptors all stem from a woman aged 40-49 years in good health and CMV-seropositive. Each CDR3 is given with its conserved first and last residue. Fields, in order: clone size, V gene, D gene, J gene, CDR3 protein, CDR3 DNA. The D gene is left open where the match is weak. Clone size, where shown, is once, few, many, or a class for clones that have expanded.

>-|TRBV7-2|-|TRBJ2-7
CASSLRLHEQYF
TGTGCCAGCAGCTTACGCTTGCACGAGCAGTACTTC
>-|TRBV6-1|TRBD1|TRBJ1-1
CASSGQGMNTEAFF
TGTGCCAGCAGTGGACAGGGGATGAACACTGAAGCTTTCTTT
>-|TRBV11-2|-|TRBJ1-1
CASSLESGTEAFF
TGTGCCAGCAGCTTAGAGAGTGGCACTGAAGCTTTCTTT
>-|TRBV7-8|TRBD2|TRBJ2-1
CASSPRTSGRVNEQFF
TGTGCCAGCAGCCCGAGGACTAGCGGGAGAGTTAATGAGCAGTTCTTC
>once|TRBV6-5|-|TRBJ1-5
CASSGGGPGQPQHF
TGTGCCAGCAGTGGCGGGGGGCCGGGGCAGCCCCAGCATTTT
>-|TRBV27|-|TRBJ1-2
CASRTGLVNYGYTF
TGTGCCAGCAGAACAGGGTTGGTCAACTATGGCTACACCTTC
>-|TRBV29-1|-|TRBJ2-5
CSAGEETQYF
TGCAGCGCGGGGGAAGAGACCCAGTACTTC
>-|TRBV2|-|TRBJ2-7
CAVLGTDYEQYF
TGTGCCGTTCTGGGGACTGACTACGAGCAGTACTTC
>-|TRBV13|TRBD2|TRBJ2-2
CASSWRTSGRATGELFF
TGTGCCAGCAGCTGGAGGACTAGCGGGAGGGCCACCGGGGAGCTGTTTTTT
>few|TRBV6-5|-|TRBJ1-2
CASSARANYGYTF
TGTGCCAGCAGTGCGAGAGCTAACTATGGCTACACCTTC
>-|TRBV29-1|-|TRBJ1-2
CSVNTNYGYTF
TGCAGCGTTAATACTAACTATGGCTACACCTTC
>-|TRBV6-6|TRBD2|TRBJ2-7
CASTRGRVGEQYF
TGTGCCAGCACCCGGGGGAGGGTCGGGGAGCAGTACTTC
>-|TRBV19|TRBD1|TRBJ2-3
CASETTGGIFTQYF
TGTGCCAGTGAGACCACAGGGGGGATATTTACGCAGTATTTT
>-|TRBV9|TRBD2|TRBJ2-1
CASSNTGGLGNEQFF
TGTGCCAGCAGCAATACGGGGGGGCTAGGCAATGAGCAGTTCTTC
>few|TRBV7-3|TRBD1|TRBJ1-2
CASSLTGTGDSYGYTF
TGTGCCAGCAGCTTAACGGGGACAGGGGATAGCTATGGCTACACCTTC
>-|TRBV9|TRBD1|TRBJ2-3
CASRATGEDTQYF
TGTGCCAGCAGAGCTACAGGGGAAGATACGCAGTATTTT
>-|TRBV19|TRBD1|TRBJ2-1
CASLHPGQGLFFGGNEQFF
TGTGCCAGTTTGCACCCGGGACAGGGGCTATTTTTTGGTGGCAATGAGCAGTTCTTC
>-|TRBV11-2|-|TRBJ2-7
CASSSAATYEQYF
TGTGCCAGCAGCTCCGCGGCAACCTACGAGCAGTACTTC
>-|TRBV4-3|TRBD2|TRBJ2-3
CASSQVVSGAGEGSTDTQYF
TGCGCCAGCAGCCAAGTAGTTAGTGGAGCGGGAGAGGGAAGCACAGATACGCAGTATTTT
>-|TRBV19|TRBD1|TRBJ2-7
CASSRTWGQGLTYEQYF
TGTGCCAGTAGTCGAACCTGGGGACAGGGACTTACCTACGAGCAGTACTTC
>-|TRBV7-3|-|TRBJ2-3
CASSLYGESTDTQYF
TGTGCCAGCAGCTTATACGGGGAAAGCACAGATACGCAGTATTTT
>few|TRBV10-3|-|TRBJ2-2
CAISEWGGDTGELFF
TGTGCCATCAGTGAGTGGGGGGGCGACACCGGGGAGCTGTTTTTT
>-|TRBV14|-|TRBJ2-5
CASSHNLGHRKGETQYF
TGTGCCAGCAGCCATAATTTGGGACATCGAAAAGGGGAGACCCAGTACTTC
>once|TRBV27|TRBD2|TRBJ2-7
CASSLSGTNYEQYF
TGTGCCAGCAGTTTATCCGGGACTAACTACGAGCAGTACTTC
>-|TRBV28|-|TRBJ2-7
CASSSLGLQSQQYF
TGTGCCAGCAGTTCCCTGGGACTGCAGTCTCAGCAGTACTTC
>-|TRBV29-1|TRBD1|TRBJ2-7
CSAADRVNSYEQYF
TGCAGCGCCGCCGACAGGGTGAACTCCTACGAGCAGTACTTC
>-|TRBV19|-|TRBJ2-2
CASSLLSAGELFF
TGTGCCAGTAGTCTCTTGTCGGCCGGGGAGCTGTTTTTT
>once|TRBV5-1|TRBD2|TRBJ2-1
CASSLAGGGPNEQFF
TGCGCCAGCAGCTTGGCCGGGGGGGGGCCCAATGAGCAGTTCTTC
>-|TRBV27|-|TRBJ1-1
CASSLRLRTEAFF
TGTGCCAGCAGTCTGAGGCTGCGCACTGAAGCTTTCTTT
>-|TRBV11-3|-|TRBJ2-2
CASSLAGTGELFF
TGTGCCAGCAGCTTAGCAGGGACCGGGGAGCTGTTTTTT
>-|TRBV6-1|TRBD1|TRBJ1-2
CASSGYRGTNYGYTF
TGTGCCAGCAGTGGGTACAGGGGGACGAACTATGGCTACACCTTC
>-|TRBV7-9|-|TRBJ1-1
CASRPGTGGSEAFF
TGTGCCAGCAGACCTGGGACGGGAGGGAGTGAAGCTTTCTTT
>-|TRBV9|-|TRBJ1-2
CASSEGGAARGGYTF
TGTGCCAGCAGCGAAGGGGGGGCTGCTCGCGGCGGCTACACCTTC
>-|TRBV5-6|-|TRBJ2-5
CASSQVPGQGQTQYF
TGTGCCAGCAGTCAAGTACCGGGCCAGGGCCAGACCCAGTACTTC
>-|TRBV6-1|TRBD1|TRBJ1-2
CASSDSGQGDYGYTF
TGTGCCAGCAGTGACTCGGGACAGGGCGACTATGGCTACACCTTC
>-|TRBV7-9|-|TRBJ2-2
CASSLGTYTGELFF
TGTGCCAGCAGCTTAGGGACTTACACCGGGGAGCTGTTTTTT
>-|TRBV12-5|TRBD1|TRBJ2-2
CASGGSDRGNTGELFF
TGTGCTAGTGGGGGATCCGACAGGGGAAACACCGGGGAGCTGTTTTTT
>-|TRBV2|-|TRBJ1-5
CASLGVLTGNQPQHF
TGTGCCAGCCTCGGGGTTTTAACAGGGAATCAGCCCCAGCATTTT
>-|TRBV27|TRBD2|TRBJ2-7
CASSSSGRVDYEQYF
TGTGCCAGCAGTTCTAGCGGGAGGGTGGACTACGAGCAGTACTTC
>-|TRBV15|TRBD1|TRBJ1-4
CATSRDGGQNNEKLFF
TGTGCCACCAGCAGAGATGGGGGACAGAATAATGAAAAACTGTTTTTT
>-|TRBV14|TRBD2|TRBJ2-5
CASSAKGGTEGHF
TGTGCCAGCAGCGCGAAGGGAGGGACCGAAGGTCACTTC
>-|TRBV7-2|TRBD1|TRBJ2-5
CASSRGDRAETQYF
TGTGCCAGCAGCAGAGGGGACAGGGCAGAGACCCAGTACTTC
>-|TRBV19|TRBD1|TRBJ1-6
CASSSTRGYGSPLHF
TGTGCCAGTAGTAGTACCAGGGGGTACGGTTCACCCCTCCACTTT
>-|TRBV19|TRBD1|TRBJ2-1
CASSIFGTGGFSASSYNEQFF
TGTGCCAGTAGTATTTTCGGGACAGGGGGGTTTAGCGCGAGCTCCTACAATGAGCAGTTCTTC
>few|TRBV4-1|-|TRBJ1-1
CASSQLRRDTEAFF
TGCGCCAGCAGCCAACTCCGACGGGACACTGAAGCTTTCTTT